A single sample is the source of the 21 T cell receptor beta chains below, sequenced in a study of T cell repertoires in cytomegalovirus infection. TCRdb reanalysed the reads using MiXCR and keeps one entry per CDR3 protein. The data contain some 500,000 distinct CDR3 sequences, around 30% of them seen just once; the ten biggest clones take up 15% to 20%. For these receptors, no antigen is known. The sample was cultured PBMCs, taken from culture after CMV antigen stimulation. These receptor sequences come from a human donor in good health (CMV status not recorded). Some clones in this sample may be carry-over from other donors' samples.

Only a few counts were recorded for this clonotype. CDR3 sequence reads: CASSPRGKETQYF. The CDR3, as DNA: TGTGCCAGCTCACCACGGGGTAAAGAGACCCAGTACTTC. The rearrangement joins TRBV18 to TRBJ2-5; D not certain. V gave up 1 base and J gave up 3 bases, with 6 bases separating them. The CDR3 covers 13 residues. CDR1 and CDR2 (germline): KGHSH, LQKENI.

This clonotype occurred once. The chain uses TRBV20-1 and TRBJ1-1, with a weak D call TRBD1 (5 bases). Germline V CDR1 and CDR2: DFQATT, SNEGSKA (reference sequence). There are 14 residues in the CDR3. V lost 0 bases and J 0 bases, leaving 8 bases between the germline ends. The CDR3 is CSAREDNMNTEAFF. As DNA, the CDR3 is TGCAGTGCTAGAGAGGACAATATGAACACTGAAGCTTTCTTT.

The rearrangement links TRBV30 to TRBJ2-1; D uncertain. This CDR3 is 13 amino acids long. Germline lookup yields CDR1 GTSNPN and CDR2 SVGIG (reference sequence). V lost 2 bases and J lost 4, with 9 bases in between. The CDR3, as DNA: TGTGCCTGGAGTTCGGCTACTTACAATGAGCAGTTCTTC. The encoded protein is CAWSSATYNEQFF.

This clonotype was recorded a few times. In DNA form, the CDR3 reads TGTGCCAGCAGCTTAGTGGCTAGCGGTAGAGAGACCCAGTACTTC. It translates to CASSLVASGRETQYF. The J gene is TRBJ2-5, the V gene TRBV7-2; 7 nucleotides line up with TRBD2. The germline V gene has CDR1 SGHTA and CDR2 FQGNSA. The ends lost 1 base at V and 4 bases at J; junction bases unmatched: 6. The CDR3 spans 15 residues. The variable domain in full, completed from reference TRBV7-2 and TRBJ2-5, reads GAGVSQSPSNKVTEKGKDVELRCDPISGHTALYWYRQSLGQGLEFLIYFQGNSAPDKSGLPSDRFSAERTGGSVSTLTIQRTQQEDSAVYLCASSLVASGRETQYFGPGTRLLVL.

The chain recombines TRBV7-9 with TRBJ1-2; 8 positions match TRBD1. Germline V gene lookup returns CDR1 SEHNR and CDR2 FQNEAQ (reference sequence). Trimming cost V 5 bases and J 8 bases; bases outside gene matches: 4. The CDR3 covers 12 residues. The CDR3: CASSETGDGYTF. The CDR3 DNA sequence: TGTGCCAGCAGCGAGACAGGGGACGGCTACACCTTC.

This sequence joins TRBV6-2 or TRBV6-3 and TRBJ1-5, with 10 bases lining up with TRBD1. The germline V gene has CDR1 MNHEY and CDR2 SVGEGT. The CDR3 length is 13 residues. With V trimmed by 10 bases and J by 6 bases, 6 bases remained unmatched. The CDR3 sequence is CATGTGATQPQHF. The CDR3, as DNA: TGTGCCACCGGGACAGGGGCGACTCAGCCCCAGCATTTT.

The chain employs TRBV19 and TRBJ1-5; D unclear. The germline V and J ends were trimmed by 4 bases and 5 bases, with 15 bases remaining between them. The CDR3 has 15 residues. Germline assignment: CDR1 LNHDA and CDR2 SQIVND (reference sequence). The CDR3 DNA is TGTGCCAGTAGTACCTCGTATCTGGCATATCAGCCCCAGCATTTT. Protein sequence: CASSTSYLAYQPQHF.

V is TRBV6-6 and J is TRBJ2-7; D call uncertain. This CDR3 has 14 residues. Germline V gene data show CDR1 as MNHNY and CDR2 as SVGAGI (reference sequence). Trimming removed 4 bases at V and 2 bases at J, with 12 bases between. CDR3 sequence: CASSSTDSPYEQYF. The DNA of the CDR3 is TGTGCCAGCAGTTCGACGGATTCTCCCTACGAGCAGTACTTC.

DNA of the CDR3: TGTGCCAGTAGCCCGACAGGGGCCACCAATCAGCCCCAGCATTTT. Residues: CASSPTGATNQPQHF. The gene calls are TRBV19 and TRBJ1-5; 8 bases line up with TRBD1. This CDR3 comprises 15 residues. Losses at the gene ends were 6 bases for V and 3 bases for J; bases not matched to a gene: 7. Looked up from germline, CDR1 is LNHDA and CDR2 is SQIVND (reference sequence). The variable domain in full, with the rest retrieved from reference TRBV19 and TRBJ1-5, is DGGITQSPKYLFRKEGQNVTLSCEQNLNHDAMYWYRQDPGQGLRLIYYSQIVNDFQKGDIAEGYSVSREKKESFPLTVTSAQKNPTAFYLCASSPTGATNQPQHFGDGTRLSIL.

As DNA, the CDR3 is TGTGCCAGCAGTGCTTTCCGCCTTGGTGACAGGCGAGAAACAGATACGCAGTATTTT. Translated, it gives CASSAFRLGDRRETDTQYF. V usage is TRBV6-1 and J usage is TRBJ2-3; tentatively, D is TRBD1 (6 bases). This CDR3 region has 19 residues. The germline gives CDR1 MNHNS, CDR2 SASEGT. The V end lost 4 bases, the J end lost 3 bases, and 26 bases lay between the germline ends.

The J gene is TRBJ2-1, the V gene TRBV15; 10 nucleotides match TRBD2. V shed 1 base, J shed 5 bases, and the junction held 2 bases outside the gene matches. The CDR3 has 15 residues. Germline lookup yields CDR1 LNHNV and CDR2 YYDKDF (reference sequence). The CDR3 nucleotides read TGTGCCACCAGCAGAGCCCTAGCGGGGGACAATGAGCAGTTCTTC. This encodes CATSRALAGDNEQFF.

The CDR3 region has the DNA TGTGCCAGCAGTTTAACCAGATTCAATCAGCCCCAGCATTTT. This codes for CASSLTRFNQPQHF. The chain combines TRBV27 with TRBJ1-5; D ambiguous. CDR1 and CDR2 from the germline V gene are MNHEY and SMNVEV (reference sequence). Trimming pared 2 bases from V and 3 bases from J, leaving 8 bases between. The CDR3 has 14 residues.

This clonotype was seen only a few times. The chain employs TRBV7-2 and TRBJ2-2, with 9 bases aligning to TRBD2. Trimming at V came to 6 bases and at J to 3 bases, leaving 5 bases not matched to a gene. Germline V gives CDR1 SGHTA, CDR2 FQGNSA. This CDR3 spans 15 amino acids. CDR3 sequence (DNA): TGTGCCAGCAGTTCGGGACTAGCTCACACCGGGGAGCTGTTTTTT. As protein: CASSSGLAHTGELFF. Together with reference TRBV7-2 and TRBJ2-2, the CDR3 gives the full variable domain: GAGVSQSPSNKVTEKGKDVELRCDPISGHTALYWYRQSLGQGLEFLIYFQGNSAPDKSGLPSDRFSAERTGGSVSTLTIQRTQQEDSAVYLCASSSGLAHTGELFFGEGSRLTVL.

This clonotype was seen a handful of times. This chain connects TRBV7-6 to TRBJ2-3; 8 bases line up with TRBD2. Trimming cost V 2 bases and J 1 base; bases outside gene matches: 8. Germline values: CDR1 SGHVS, CDR2 FNYEAQ. CDR3 length: 17 amino acids. The DNA of the CDR3 is TGTGCCAGCAGCTTAAGCGGGACTAGTCGGCGCACAGATACGCAGTATTTT. It codes for CASSLSGTSRRTDTQYF.

Many counts were recorded for this clonotype. The chain is built from TRBV7-9 and TRBJ2-5; 10 nucleotides align to TRBD2. Germline-derived CDR1 and CDR2 are SEHNR and FQNEAQ (reference sequence). CDR3 length: 18 residues. V shed 2 bases and J 1 base; nucleotides not matched to a gene: 10. For the CDR3, the DNA is TGTGCCAGCAGCTTAAGGGTCCTCAGCGGGAGGGCCCAAGAGACCCAGTACTTC. Its translation is CASSLRVLSGRAQETQYF.

The CDR3 reads CASSPGTWGFSDTEAFF. DNA for the CDR3: TGTGCCAGCAGCCCTGGGACTTGGGGCTTTTCGGACACTGAAGCTTTCTTT. V is TRBV12-3 or TRBV12-4 and J is TRBJ1-1; a possible D gene is TRBD1 (5 bases). The ends were cut back, 6 bases at V and 3 bases at J, with 23 bases in the middle. The CDR3 contains 17 residues.

This clonotype was seen more than once but under ten times. The chain uses TRBV12-3 or TRBV12-4 and TRBJ2-1, with TRBD2 matching 12 bases. The trim removed 5 bases at V and 7 bases at J, leaving 6 bases unmatched. CDR3 length: 15 residues. The CDR3 sequence is CASSQTSGRMNEQFF. CDR3 bases: TGTGCCAGCAGTCAGACTAGCGGGAGAATGAATGAGCAGTTCTTC.

This clonotype has only a few counts. The chain combines TRBV7-2 with TRBJ2-1, with a tentative D call TRBD1 (6 bases). This CDR3 spans 16 amino acids. Germline V gives CDR1 SGHTA, CDR2 FQGNSA. The V end lost 6 bases, the J end lost 2 bases, and 17 bases lay between the germline ends. The CDR3 DNA is TGTGCCAGCAGTCAATACCGGACAGCCCCCTACAATGAGCAGTTCTTC. This translates into CASSQYRTAPYNEQFF.

V and J are TRBV28 and TRBJ1-2; unclear D gene. V lost 1 base to trimming and J lost 6 bases, with 9 bases between them. The CDR3 consists of 13 residues. Per the germline V gene, CDR1 is MDHEN and CDR2 is SYDVKM. Written as DNA, the CDR3 is TGTGCCAGCAGTTTATCATTAGGTGATGGCTACACCTTC. Translating it yields CASSLSLGDGYTF.

The J gene is TRBJ2-4, the V gene TRBV24-1; D gene unclear. CDR3 length: 17 residues. Deletions cut 0 bases from V and 1 base from J, with 12 bases between. Looked up from germline, CDR1 is KGHDR and CDR2 is SFDVKD. CDR3 in DNA: TGTGCCACCAGTGATTTGGCCGGGCCTGGGGCCAAAAACATTCAGTACTTC. Protein: CATSDLAGPGAKNIQYF.

This clonotype was counted only a few times. The chain carries TRBV10-3 and TRBJ2-3; 8 bases are shared with TRBD2. The CDR3 sequence is 17 residues long. Germline V gene sequence: CDR1 ENHRY, CDR2 SYGVKD. The junction had 11 bases not matched to a gene; V was cut back by 2 bases and J by 4 bases. This CDR3 is CAISEAPGSGRPDTQYF. The DNA of the CDR3 is TGTGCCATCAGTGAGGCCCCCGGGAGCGGGAGACCAGATACGCAGTATTTT.